The clone carrying this T cell receptor (beta chain) came up many times. As yet, its antigen is unknown. Exclusion of a patient resulted from uncontrolled infection, other autoimmune disease, pregnancy or lactation. Diagnostic assessment was based on clinical symptoms, serum thyroxine and TRAb, thyroid ultrasound and orbital computed tomography. Each 10 ml fresh peripheral blood draw supplied the PBMCs. The record originates from a study of T cells in Graves' hyperthyroidism and ophthalmopathy. Authors of the study amplified TCR beta CDR3 regions from RNA transcripts. The HTBI primer set served for first-round RT-PCR of the TCR CDR3. One entry per CDR3 protein results from TCRdb running MiXCR on the multiplex PCR reads. Found here are fewer than 700,000 distinct CDR3 sequences, 15% to 20% of them singletons; the top ten hold 17%. Per germline, CDR1 LGHDT and CDR2 YNNKEL (reference sequence). V gave up 4 bases and J gave up 4 bases; unmatched junction bases: 8. The CDR3 is 16 residues long.

Findings of the study overall: Most thyroid clonotypes that were expanded above 0.001 also turned up in blood.

Sequencing was done on a sample of blood. The chain is built from TRBV3-1 and TRBJ2-1, with 9 bases matching TRBD2. This receptor was identified in a woman under 30 with Graves' ophthalmopathy. CDR3 amino acids: CASSPHGRGGYNEQFF. The DNA of the CDR3 is TGTGCCAGCAGCCCCCACGGGCGGGGGGGGTACAATGAGCAGTTCTTC.